Presented here are 25 T cell receptor beta chains from one specimen sequenced in a study of blood T cell repertoires in COVID-19 (TCRdb year 2020). Libraries came from the immunoSEQ multiplex PCR assay. Imported from immuneACCESS, the table was reduced by TCRdb to in-frame sequences with V and J called. These copies leave out some clones; in studies compared against another copy, an unresolved V gene accounts for under half, and the cause of the remainder is not known. The sample data list approximately 310,000 clones, and 85% of these were observed just once. 1.5% to 2% of the sample lies in the top ten. Input material: PBMCs or T cells enriched from blood (not recorded which). Source of these receptors: a woman aged 25 to 39 who had been exposed to COVID-19.

This clone turned up a few times. J is TRBJ1-4 and V is TRBV28; D may be TRBD1 (6 bases). Trimming took off 3 bases at V and 8 bases at J, with 13 bases between the two ends. The CDR3 consists of 14 residues. Germline CDR1 and CDR2: MDHEN and SYDVKM. In DNA form, the CDR3 reads TGTGCCAGCAGTTTCTCCGGACAGATAGAAAAACTGTTTTTT. This translates into CASSFSGQIEKLFF.

The chain links TRBV30 to TRBJ2-2; D might be TRBD2 (6 bases). V lost 2 bases, J lost 13 bases, and 20 bases lay in between. CDR3 length: 14 amino acids. CDR1 and CDR2 (germline): GTSNPN, SVGIG (reference sequence). In DNA, the CDR3 is TGTGCCTGGAGTTTCAGACTTACGGAGGGTAGGCTGTTTTTT. Its translation is CAWSFRLTEGRLFF.

This clone occurred many times. This rearrangement joins TRBV4-1 to TRBJ2-7; 9 nucleotides align to TRBD2. Germline V gene data show CDR1 as MGHRA and CDR2 as YSYEKL. This CDR3 comprises 16 residues. Germline trimming cut 4 bases from V and 1 base from J; bases unmatched to any gene: 8. The CDR3 here is CASSLTGTSRSYEQYF. The CDR3 bases are TGCGCCAGCAGCCTAACCGGGACTAGCAGATCCTACGAGCAGTACTTC.

This clone was detected only a few times. The chain carries TRBV2 and TRBJ1-2; D uncertain. V was pared by 0 bases and J by 5 bases, with 10 bases between. The V gene's germline CDR1 is SNHLY and CDR2 FYNNEI. The length of the CDR3 is 14 residues. The CDR3: CASSEAPTMYGYTF. The CDR3 DNA follows: TGTGCCAGCAGTGAAGCGCCGACAATGTATGGCTACACCTTC.

This clone was seen more than once but under ten times. V is TRBV25-1 and J is TRBJ1-2, with a tentative D call TRBD1 (6 bases). This CDR3 is 17 amino acids long. Germline V gene lookup returns CDR1 MGHDK and CDR2 SYGVNS. The germline V and J ends were trimmed by 5 bases and 3 bases, with 22 bases remaining between them. The CDR3 DNA reads TGTGCCAGCAGTCCACCCGGCCTCAGGGGTAGGGACTATGGCTACACCTTC. Residues: CASSPPGLRGRDYGYTF.

The J gene is TRBJ1-1, the V gene TRBV30; D call uncertain. The CDR3 contains 13 residues. V was clipped by 0 bases and J by 11 bases, with 16 bases between them. The germline V gene encodes CDR1 GTSNPN and CDR2 SVGIG (reference sequence). This CDR3 reads CAWSVEDRRRAFF. DNA of the CDR3: TGTGCCTGGAGTGTAGAGGACCGGCGGAGGGCTTTCTTT. Based on the CDR3 plus reference TRBV30 and TRBJ1-1, the full variable domain is SQTIHQWPATLVQPVGSPLSLECTVEGTSNPNLYWYRQAAGRGLQLLFYSVGIGQISSEVPQNLSASRPQDRQFILSSKKLLLSDSGFYLCAWSVEDRRRAFFGQGTRLTVV.

Note on this clone: Other nucleotide sequences in the sample specify the same CDR3. The J gene is TRBJ1-1, the V gene TRBV12-3 or TRBV12-4; the D is unclear. V lost 2 bases and J lost 7, with 5 bases in between. This CDR3 spans 11 amino acids. This CDR3 is CASSLSGEAFF. The CDR3 coding sequence is TGTGCCAGCAGTTTATCCGGTGAAGCTTTCTTT.

This sequence joins TRBV30 and TRBJ2-1; D might be TRBD2 (6 bases). Trimming shortened V by 5 bases and J by 8 bases, and 16 bases separated the two germline ends. The germline V gene encodes CDR1 GTSNPN and CDR2 SVGIG (reference sequence). This CDR3 contains 13 residues. As DNA, the CDR3 is TGTGCCTGGGAAGCCCGAGCGGGCGATGAGCAGTTCTTC. It encodes CAWEARAGDEQFF.

This clone was seen a few times. This rearrangement joins TRBV18 to TRBJ1-3; possibly TRBD1 for D (6 bases). The germline V gene encodes CDR1 KGHSH and CDR2 LQKENI. V gave up 3 bases and J gave up 8 bases, with 8 bases separating them. The CDR3 runs 12 residues. The CDR3 DNA reads TGTGCCAGCTCACCTTCAGGGGACACCATATATTTT. It encodes CASSPSGDTIYF.

The V and J genes are TRBV5-1 and TRBJ2-1; 8 bases are shared with TRBD2. After removal of 5 bases from V and 7 bases from J, the junction contained 5 bases not matched to a gene. The CDR3 is 13 amino acids. Germline CDR1 is SGHRS and CDR2 is YFSETQ. CDR3 DNA: TGCGCCAGCAGTCCCGGGGGGGCGAATGAGCAGTTCTTC. Amino acid sequence: CASSPGGANEQFF.

V gene TRBV7-8 combines with J gene TRBJ2-5, with 7 bases that match TRBD1. The CDR3 length is 15 residues. Germline V CDR1 and CDR2: SGHVS, FQNEAQ. J gave up 3 bases and V 2 bases, and 6 bases lay outside the gene matches. The CDR3 DNA reads as TGTGCCAGCAGCTTACGACAGGGAGTCGAAGAGACCCAGTACTTC. The encoded protein is CASSLRQGVEETQYF.

The chain links TRBV19 to TRBJ1-2, with 8 bases matching TRBD1. Looked up from germline, CDR1 is LNHDA and CDR2 is SQIVND (reference sequence). Trimming took 5 bases from V and 4 from J; bases not matched to a gene: 12. This CDR3 has 16 amino acids. The CDR3 reads CASSPNPRGQVYGYTF. The CDR3, as DNA: TGTGCCAGTAGTCCTAATCCCAGGGGGCAGGTCTATGGCTACACCTTC. Together with reference TRBV19 and TRBJ1-2, the CDR3 gives the full variable domain: DGGITQSPKYLFRKEGQNVTLSCEQNLNHDAMYWYRQDPGQGLRLIYYSQIVNDFQKGDIAEGYSVSREKKESFPLTVTSAQKNPTAFYLCASSPNPRGQVYGYTFGSGTRLTVV.

In its sample, this clone was seen a few times. The chain has TRBV28 and TRBJ1-2; D remains ambiguous. The germline V gene encodes CDR1 MDHEN and CDR2 SYDVKM. V gave up 2 bases and J gave up 4 bases, with 11 bases separating them. The CDR3 is 14 amino acids. CDR3 nucleotide sequence: TGTGCCAGCAGTTTAGCGGGCCGATTCTATGGCTACACCTTC. Protein product: CASSLAGRFYGYTF.

The J gene is TRBJ1-1, the V gene TRBV6-4; a possible D gene is TRBD1 (6 bases). Germline CDR1 MRHNA, CDR2 SNTAGT. The ends were cut back, 6 bases at V and 3 bases at J, with 14 bases in the middle. The CDR3 is 14 amino acids. CDR3 coding DNA: TGTGCCAGCAGGGCCACAGGGATGGACACTGAAGCTTTCTTT. Its translation is CASRATGMDTEAFF.

This chain's CDR3 is CASSALAGGSGANVLTF. Here the CDR3 DNA reads TGCGCCAGCAGCGCACTAGCGGGAGGTAGTGGGGCCAACGTCCTGACTTTC. The rearrangement joins TRBV5-1 to TRBJ2-6, with 12 bases matching TRBD2. The junction had 5 bases not matched to a gene; V was cut back by 4 bases and J by 3 bases. Per the germline V gene, CDR1 is SGHRS and CDR2 is YFSETQ. The CDR3 loop spans 17 amino acids.

V is TRBV30 and J is TRBJ1-2; unclear D gene. The CDR3 length is 13 residues. Trimming cost V 2 bases and J 8 bases, with 15 bases left between them. Looked up from germline, CDR1 is GTSNPN and CDR2 is SVGIG (reference sequence). The CDR3 here is CAWSRDLPVGYTF. CDR3 DNA sequence: TGTGCCTGGAGTCGAGACTTACCGGTGGGCTACACCTTC.

V is TRBV7-9 and J is TRBJ1-1, with 7 positions matching TRBD1. CDR1 and CDR2 (germline): SEHNR, FQNEAQ (reference sequence). The CDR3 spans 14 residues. Unmatched junction bases numbered 9, after V lost 5 bases and J lost 6 bases. The CDR3 DNA sequence: TGTGCCAGCAGCCCACAGGGGAGAAGCGCTGAAGCTTTCTTT. This encodes CASSPQGRSAEAFF.

The rearrangement joins TRBV28 to TRBJ2-1, with TRBD2 matching 9 bases. CDR1 and CDR2 from the germline V gene are MDHEN and SYDVKM. CDR3 length: 14 residues. The J segment lost 8 bases and the V segment lost 2 bases, leaving 4 bases of the junction unmatched. CDR3 DNA sequence: TGTGCCAGCAGTTTAGGGGGACTAGCTTATGAGCAGTTCTTC. Amino acid sequence: CASSLGGLAYEQFF.

The chain recombines TRBV5-4 with TRBJ2-1, with TRBD2 as a possible D gene (7 bases). Germline V gene sequence: CDR1 SGHNT, CDR2 YYREEE (reference sequence). Trimming cost V 0 bases and J 4 bases, with 14 bases left between them. The CDR3 length is 16 residues. For the CDR3, the DNA is TGTGCCAGCAGCTTGGGTGGGGGGGCCTCGTACAATGAGCAGTTCTTC. Protein product: CASSLGGGASYNEQFF.

The chain combines TRBV27 with TRBJ1-2, with D possibly TRBD1 on 6 matching bases. The germline V gene has CDR1 MNHEY and CDR2 SMNVEV (reference sequence). The V and J ends lost 5 bases and 6 bases respectively, with 19 bases between them. The CDR3 is made up of 15 amino acids. The CDR3 is CASSPEGVRGNGYTF. Written as DNA, the CDR3 is TGTGCCAGCAGTCCCGAGGGGGTCAGGGGTAATGGCTACACCTTC.

The CDR3 sequence: CASSPGQGNYQPQHF. CDR3 sequence (DNA): TGCGCCAGCAGTCCCGGACAGGGTAATTATCAGCCCCAGCATTTT. This chain uses TRBV5-1 with TRBJ1-5; 8 nucleotides match TRBD1. CDR1 and CDR2 (germline): SGHRS, YFSETQ. The CDR3 runs to 15 residues. V lost 5 bases to trimming and J lost 5 bases; unmatched junction nucleotides: 9.

This sequence joins TRBV9 and TRBJ1-4; 7 positions agree with TRBD1. Trimming took 3 bases from V and 6 from J; bases not matched to a gene: 11. The CDR3 is 16 residues long. Germline V gene sequence: CDR1 SGDLS, CDR2 YYNGEE. The CDR3 nucleotides read TGTGCCAGCAGCGCCTCTCGAGACAGGGATCATGAAAAACTGTTTTTT. Its translation is CASSASRDRDHEKLFF.

By sample share, this clone is medium-sized. The chain uses TRBV2 and TRBJ2-1, with TRBD2 matching over 10 bases. V shed 3 bases, J shed 2 bases, and the junction held 1 base outside the gene matches. The CDR3 consists of 15 residues. Germline values: CDR1 SNHLY, CDR2 FYNNEI. CDR3 nucleotides: TGTGCCAGCAGTGAGCTAGCGGGGGCCTACAATGAGCAGTTCTTC. Amino acids: CASSELAGAYNEQFF.

This clone was seen just once. The V gene is TRBV19, the J gene TRBJ2-5; possible D gene TRBD1, 5 bases. Germline V gives CDR1 LNHDA, CDR2 SQIVND (reference sequence). This CDR3 is 14 amino acids long. Trimming shortened V by 5 bases and J by 4 bases, and 14 bases separated the two germline ends. Here the CDR3 DNA reads TGTGCCAGTAGTTTCGCAGGGCTAGTAGAGACCCAGTACTTC. It codes for CASSFAGLVETQYF.

The chain carries TRBV4-1 and TRBJ2-7; D unclear. The CDR3 runs to 15 residues. The germline gives CDR1 MGHRA, CDR2 YSYEKL. The V gene lost 1 base and the J gene lost 1 base, with 11 bases spanning the gap. The CDR3 DNA reads as TGCGCCAGCAGCCAAGGGCAGGAAAGATCCTACGAGCAGTACTTC. It codes for CASSQGQERSYEQYF.